What follows describes a single TCR beta chain. This clonotype was counted a few times. Its specific antigen is unknown. No per-base quality is available; no much larger clone lies one base away. The source of the sample is a study of spatial heterogeneity in lung cancer (dated by TCRdb to between 2018 and 2021). Context from the whole study: Donors were about 70 patients with early-stage, untreated non-small cell lung cancer from the lung TRACERx cohort. Beta-chain transcripts were consistently detected in greater numbers than alpha-chain transcripts, which likely reflected higher beta-chain transcript abundance. Follow-up PBMC samples were sequenced whenever available, with the median time to follow-up being approximately two years after resection. In the raw uncorrected reads, each unique combination of TCR and UMI appeared more than ten times on average. At surgery, both alpha and beta chains were TCR-sequenced in about 200 tumor regions, some 64 matched nontumor lung samples and over 50 PBMC samples. The study linked features of the TCR repertoire to counts of nonsynonymous mutations, which were determined by whole-exome sequencing of tumor tissue. In non-small cell lung cancer, the study made a quantitative comparison of TCR alpha and beta repertoires among multiple tumor regions, matched nontumor lung and blood.

The method was 5' RACE. Data came from a NextSeq 500. To allow correction of PCR and sequencing errors, the TCR library protocol tagged every TCR cDNA molecule with a unique molecular identifier. Per the source publication's procedure: TCR identification, UMI-based error correction and CDR3 extraction were all carried out with Decombinator tools. Expanded TCRs were defined as those above a frequency of 2 per 1,000, corresponding to the top 1% of the tumor frequency distribution. Each repertoire was subsampled 100 times to 5,000 TCRs, after which Renyi diversity was computed with the R vegan package. CDR3 similarity networks were constructed using string-kernel similarity of amino acid triplets, with links drawn between CDR3s whose pairwise similarity was above 0.82. The raw public reads went through TCRdb reprocessing: fastp at Q25, MiXCR clone calling, in-frame beta chains kept. Every entry covers one CDR3 protein and lists the most common genes and DNA from its rows. The V and J calls and clone size are TCRdb's, not the authors'. This sample gives about 120,000 distinct CDR3 sequences in total; about 12% of them show up just once. Jointly, the top ten make up over 15% of the sample.

Measured from the cysteine to the phenylalanine, the CDR3 is 14 residues long. CDR3 DNA only is kept here, 42 bases in frame from base 1. Germline trimming amounts to 6 bases on V and 5 bases on J, with 9 as the count of junction bases outside the gene matches. CDR1 and CDR2, per the germline V gene, are MNHEY and SVGAGI. The sample's time point label, decoded: blood at routine non-recurrence follow-up after resection. Whole RNA extracted from tumor and nontumor lung tissue, or from cryopreserved PBMC samples, was used for TCR sequencing without cell sorting. Only patients for whom sufficient RNA was available from at least two tumor regions were selected for TCR sequencing. On the study overall, not on this receptor specifically: Ubiquitous expanded tumor TCRs showed up in blood more often at tumor resection than at routine follow-up. Additional single-cell paired TCR alpha and beta sequencing was considered necessary to confirm, at a functional level, the hypothesis that regional TCRs recognize regional mutations. Comparisons of baseline and follow-up blood repertoires included only around 15 patients.

Recombination joined TRBV6-5 with TRBJ2-7; 8 middle bases align to TRBD1. This receptor was obtained from a male donor with early-stage non-small cell lung cancer. The material was PBMCs, obtained at follow-up. The DNA sequence follows: TGTGCCAGCAGCTGGGGGACAGGCGTTGACGAGCAGTACTTC. Translated, this gives CASSWGTGVDEQYF.